This T cell receptor (beta chain) originates from a study of T cells in Graves' hyperthyroidism and ophthalmopathy. Trimming took off 7 bases at V and 4 bases at J, with 10 bases between the two ends. This CDR3 is built from 12 residues. Germline CDR1 and CDR2: LNHDA and SQIVND (reference sequence). Amplified TCR beta CDR3 regions came from RNA transcripts. TCR CDR3 underwent first-round RT-PCR with the HTBI primer set. TCRdb re-called the multiplex PCR reads with MiXCR, one entry per CDR3 protein. The sample consists of around 600,000 distinct CDR3 sequences, more than 14% of them appearing once. The receptor was isolated from a woman aged 50 to 60 with Graves' ophthalmopathy. Material: blood. The chain has TRBV19 and TRBJ1-2, with unresolved D. Written as DNA, the CDR3 is TGTGCCAGTACGTACGGAGCCTATGGCTACACCTTC. Amino acid sequence: CASTYGAYGYTF.